These 19 T cell receptor beta chains came from one sample sequenced in a study of blood T cell repertoires in COVID-19. Assay: immunoSEQ multiplex PCR; the TCRdb copy retains only in-frame clones and omits some. Here the sample spans roughly 250,000 clones, over 80% being singletons. The sequenced sample consisted of peripheral blood. These receptors were taken from a woman in her fifties or sixties with active or convalescent COVID-19.

This sequence joins TRBV5-1 and TRBJ2-3; TRBD1 aligns across 7 bases. Germline CDR1 reads SGHRS; CDR2 reads YFSETQ. V lost 4 bases, J lost 1 base, and 12 bases stayed unmatched. This CDR3 comprises 17 residues. CDR3 in amino acids: CASSLDGTAAGTDTQYF. The CDR3, as DNA: TGCGCCAGCAGCCTGGATGGGACAGCCGCTGGCACAGATACGCAGTATTTT.

V and J are TRBV28 and TRBJ1-2, with 8 nucleotides matching TRBD1. The junction had 0 bases not matched to a gene; V was cut back by 0 bases and J by 6 bases. The CDR3 loop spans 13 amino acids. Germline V gene data show CDR1 as MDHEN and CDR2 as SYDVKM. DNA of the CDR3: TGTGCCAGCAGTTTATGGGGACAGGATGGCTACACCTTC. This gives the protein CASSLWGQDGYTF.

The chain employs TRBV7-8 and TRBJ2-5, with 8 bases lining up with TRBD2. This CDR3 has 15 amino acids. J was trimmed by 2 bases and V by 3 bases; bases with no gene match: 5. Germline V gene data show CDR1 as SGHVS and CDR2 as FQNEAQ. CDR3 sequence: CASSFFGGGQETQYF. DNA of the CDR3: TGTGCCAGCAGCTTCTTCGGGGGGGGACAAGAGACCCAGTACTTC.

V usage is TRBV15 and J usage is TRBJ1-1; D is undetermined. CDR1 is LNHNV, CDR2 YYDKDF, per germline (reference sequence). Trimming took off 6 bases at V and 11 bases at J, with 16 bases between the two ends. This CDR3 has 12 amino acids. The CDR3 DNA reads as TGTGCCACCAGGGCCCCCGGCGGAGCGGCTTTCTTT. It codes for CATRAPGGAAFF.

This clone was picked up one time. This rearrangement joins TRBV18 to TRBJ2-2; D not resolved. The germline V gene has CDR1 KGHSH and CDR2 LQKENI. V dropped 3 bases and J dropped 0 bases, with 8 bases sitting between them. This CDR3 has 15 amino acids. CDR3 nucleotides: TGTGCCAGCTCACCGATCCGGGCGAACACCGGGGAGCTGTTTTTT. It encodes CASSPIRANTGELFF.

The gene calls are TRBV7-9 and TRBJ2-5; 7 bases align to TRBD2. Germline loops: CDR1 SEHNR, CDR2 FQNEAQ (reference sequence). The CDR3 spans 15 residues. Trimming took 5 bases from V and 5 from J; bases not matched to a gene: 11. CDR3: CASSPSPSGRETQYF. The CDR3 region has the DNA TGTGCCAGCAGCCCCTCCCCTAGCGGCCGGGAGACCCAGTACTTC. Drawing the rest from reference TRBV7-9 and TRBJ2-5, the complete variable domain is DTGVSQNPRHKITKRGQNVTFRCDPISEHNRLYWYRQTLGQGPEFLTYFQNEAQLEKSRLLSDRFSAERPKGSFSTLEIQRTEQGDSAMYLCASSPSPSGRETQYFGPGTRLLVL.

CDR3 sequence: CASSWCGVRKEQFF. DNA for the CDR3: TGTGCCAGCAGCTGGTGCGGGGTCAGAAAGGAGCAGTTCTTC. The chain combines TRBV12-1 with TRBJ2-1; TRBD2, as called in the table, went unchecked against the DNA. TRBV12-1 is a pseudogene segment. The CDR3 consists of 14 residues.

V usage is TRBV5-6 and J usage is TRBJ1-2; 7 bases map to TRBD1. This CDR3 contains 13 residues. Germline CDR1 reads SGHDT; CDR2 reads YYEEEE. J was trimmed by 6 bases and V by 4 bases; bases with no gene match: 6. This CDR3 reads CASSLGQADGYTF. The DNA for the CDR3 is TGTGCCAGCAGCCTCGGACAGGCTGATGGCTACACCTTC. The whole variable domain, remainder taken from reference TRBV5-6 and TRBJ1-2, is DAGVTQSPTHLIKTRGQQVTLRCSPKSGHDTVSWYQQALGQGPQFIFQYYEEEERQRGNFPDRFSGHQFPNYSSELNVNALLLGDSALYLCASSLGQADGYTFGSGTRLTVV.

The gene calls are TRBV24-1 and TRBJ2-7; 9 positions match TRBD1. The CDR3 loop spans 11 amino acids. The germline CDR1 and CDR2 sequences are KGHDR and SFDVKD. The trim removed 10 bases at V and 4 bases at J, leaving 1 base unmatched. CDR3 bases: TGTGCCACGGGACAGGGTTACGAGCAGTACTTC. Its translation is CATGQGYEQYF.

The chain combines TRBV7-2 with TRBJ2-3, with TRBD2 matching 8 bases. Germline CDR1 SGHTA, CDR2 FQGNSA. The CDR3 is 18 amino acids. With V trimmed by 5 bases and J by 5 bases, 18 bases remained unmatched. This CDR3 reads CASSPVRVAGGPKDTQYF. Here the CDR3 DNA reads TGTGCCAGCAGCCCCGTGAGAGTGGCGGGGGGTCCGAAAGATACGCAGTATTTT.

The gene calls are TRBV18 and TRBJ1-1; D perhaps matches TRBD1 (5 bases). Germline CDR1 reads KGHSH; CDR2 reads LQKENI. This CDR3 is 14 amino acids long. Trimming took off 3 bases at V and 5 bases at J, with 13 bases between the two ends. The CDR3 DNA reads as TGTGCCAGCTCACCGGGGCAGGCGGGGACTGAAGCTTTCTTT. Protein product: CASSPGQAGTEAFF.

This clone has more than one count but fewer than ten. This rearrangement joins TRBV18 to TRBJ1-4; D possibly corresponds to TRBD1 (6 bases). CDR1 and CDR2 (germline): KGHSH, LQKENI. The CDR3 length is 17 residues. Trimming stripped 3 bases from V and 1 base from J, with 15 bases between. For the CDR3, the DNA is TGTGCCAGCTCACCCCTCGGAGGCAGGGGAACTAATGAAAAACTGTTTTTT. Amino acid sequence: CASSPLGGRGTNEKLFF. The variable domain in full, completed from reference TRBV18 and TRBJ1-4, reads NAGVMQNPRHLVRRRGQEARLRCSPMKGHSHVYWYRQLPEEGLKFMVYLQKENIIDESGMPKERFSAEFPKEGPSILRIQQVVRGDSAAYFCASSPLGGRGTNEKLFFGSGTQLSVL.

The J gene is TRBJ1-1, the V gene TRBV5-6; weak D call: TRBD1 (6 bases). The CDR3 spans 14 residues. The V and J ends lost 2 bases and 4 bases respectively, with 12 bases between them. Germline CDR1 reads SGHDT; CDR2 reads YYEEEE. CDR3 sequence reads: CASSFWGQGTEAFF. The CDR3 nucleotides read TGTGCCAGCAGCTTTTGGGGGCAGGGCACTGAAGCTTTCTTT.

This clone has a handful of counts. This chain joins TRBV7-6 and TRBJ2-3, with a tentative D call TRBD2 (5 bases). Germline V CDR1 and CDR2: SGHVS, FNYEAQ. The CDR3 length is 15 residues. V lost 0 bases, J lost 6 bases, and 13 bases lay in between. CDR3 sequence reads: CASSLAPSTTDTQYF. In DNA, the CDR3 is TGTGCCAGCAGCTTAGCCCCCTCGACTACCGATACGCAGTATTTT.

This rearrangement joins TRBV18 to TRBJ2-1; a possible D gene is TRBD1 (6 bases). The germline V gene encodes CDR1 KGHSH and CDR2 LQKENI. CDR3 length equals 15 residues. The V gene lost 3 bases and the J gene lost 0 bases, with 9 bases spanning the gap. In nucleotides, the CDR3 is TGTGCCAGCTCACCCAGGGGTAGCTCCTACAATGAGCAGTTCTTC. It translates to CASSPRGSSYNEQFF.

In this sample, this clone turned up once. The rearrangement uses TRBV5-1 and TRBJ2-1, with 7 bases that match TRBD1. V shed 4 bases and J 0 bases; nucleotides not matched to a gene: 7. Germline-derived CDR1 and CDR2 are SGHRS and YFSETQ. This CDR3 spans 16 amino acids. CDR3 in amino acids: CASSSDRVSSYNEQFF. Here the CDR3 DNA reads TGCGCCAGCAGCAGTGACAGGGTCAGCTCCTACAATGAGCAGTTCTTC.

V is TRBV5-6 and J is TRBJ1-2; TRBD1 matches at 7 bases. V lost 4 bases, J lost 3 bases, and 3 bases stayed unmatched. The V gene's germline CDR1 is SGHDT and CDR2 YYEEEE. The CDR3 runs 13 residues. CDR3 sequence: CASSPDRDYGYTF. The DNA of the CDR3 is TGTGCCAGCAGCCCAGACAGGGACTATGGCTACACCTTC.

This clone turned up a few times. The chain combines TRBV7-9 with TRBJ1-3; D not certain. CDR1 and CDR2 (germline): SEHNR, FQNEAQ (reference sequence). V dropped 5 bases and J dropped 4 bases, with 12 bases sitting between them. This CDR3 has 14 amino acids. Here the CDR3 reads CASSPSGEGNTIYF. CDR3 sequence (DNA): TGTGCCAGCAGCCCGAGCGGGGAGGGAAACACCATATATTTT.

The rearrangement uses TRBV12-3 or TRBV12-4 and TRBJ2-2, with D maybe TRBD1 (5 bases). The CDR3 spans 13 residues. Trimming took off 8 bases at V and 2 bases at J, with 9 bases between the two ends. The CDR3 spells CASLQDNTGELFF. The CDR3 DNA sequence: TGTGCCAGCTTACAGGATAACACCGGGGAGCTGTTTTTT.